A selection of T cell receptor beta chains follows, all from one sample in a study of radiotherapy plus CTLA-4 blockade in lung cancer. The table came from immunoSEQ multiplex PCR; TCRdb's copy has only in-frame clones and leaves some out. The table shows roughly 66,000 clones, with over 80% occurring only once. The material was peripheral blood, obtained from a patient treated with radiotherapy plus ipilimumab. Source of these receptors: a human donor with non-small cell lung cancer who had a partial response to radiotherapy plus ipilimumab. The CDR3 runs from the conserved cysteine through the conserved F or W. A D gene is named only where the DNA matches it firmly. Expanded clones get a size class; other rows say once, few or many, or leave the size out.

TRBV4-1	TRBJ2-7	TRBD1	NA	TGCGCCAGCAGCCATTTCGGCCAGGGACAGGGGACCTACGAGCAGTACTTC	CASSHFGQGQGTYEQYF
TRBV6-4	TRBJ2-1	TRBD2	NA	TGTGCCAGCGGACCCGGACTAGCGGGAGGGCTGAGCTCCTACAATGAGCAGTTCTTC	CASGPGLAGGLSSYNEQFF
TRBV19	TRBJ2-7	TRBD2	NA	TGTGCCAGTAGTATCGGGGGGACCTACGAGCAGTACTTC	CASSIGGTYEQYF
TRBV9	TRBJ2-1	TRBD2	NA	TGTGCCAGCAGCCTGCGGGAGTCGAATGAGCAGTTCTTC	CASSLRESNEQFF
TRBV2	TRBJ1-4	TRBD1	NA	TGTGCCAGAGGGAAAGGGGGCCGCGAGGAAAAACTGTTTTTT	CARGKGGREEKLFF
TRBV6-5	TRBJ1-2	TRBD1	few	TGTGCCAGCAGTACAGGGGGGACTGGCTATGGCTACACCTTC	CASSTGGTGYGYTF
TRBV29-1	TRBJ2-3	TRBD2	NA	TGCAGCGTTTGGGGAAGCGGGAGGGCTCCAGATACGCAGTATTTT	CSVWGSGRAPDTQYF
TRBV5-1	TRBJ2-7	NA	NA	TGCGCCAGCCAACCGATAATTGGGGGCCGCGAGCAGTACTTC	CASQPIIGGREQYF
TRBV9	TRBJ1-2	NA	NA	TGTGCCAGCAGCGTAGAAGACAGTCTCTTAACTCGGGACTATGGCTACACCTTC	CASSVEDSLLTRDYGYTF
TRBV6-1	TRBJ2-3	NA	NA	TGTGCCTGCCTAGGGGGCACAGATACGCAGTATTTT	CACLGGTDTQYF
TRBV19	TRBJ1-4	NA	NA	TGTGCCAGTAGGAACAGGGTTAATGAAAAACTGTTTTTT	CASRNRVNEKLFF
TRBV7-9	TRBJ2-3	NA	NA	TGTGCCAGCAGCTTAATCAGTTCAGATACGCAGTATTTT	CASSLISSDTQYF
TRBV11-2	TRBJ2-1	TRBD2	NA	TGTGCCAGCAGCTTAGATCCCCATCAGCGGGAGTTCGACAATGAGCAGTTCTTC	CASSLDPHQREFDNEQFF
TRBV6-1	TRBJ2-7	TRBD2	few	TGTGCCAGCAGCGCCGCTAGCGGGGCCTACGAGCAGTACTTC	CASSAASGAYEQYF
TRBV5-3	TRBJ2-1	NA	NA	TGTGCCAGAAGCCAAAAGTCCTCGAGCTCCTACAATGAGCAGTTCTTC	CARSQKSSSSYNEQFF
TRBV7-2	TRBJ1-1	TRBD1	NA	TGTGCCAGCAGCCTAAGACAGGGGAGCCCGCCAGCTTTCTTT	CASSLRQGSPPAFF
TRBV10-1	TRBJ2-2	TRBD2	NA	TGCGCCAGCATATCAGTAAAAGCGGGAGGACACACCGGGGAGCTGTTTTTT	CASISVKAGGHTGELFF
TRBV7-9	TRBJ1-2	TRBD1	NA	TGTGCCAGCAGCTCCCGACGGGACAGGGTCGGCTACACCTTC	CASSSRRDRVGYTF
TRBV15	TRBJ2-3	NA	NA	TGTGCCACCAGCAGTGGGGGGAGTGATACAGATACGCAGTATTTT	CATSSGGSDTDTQYF
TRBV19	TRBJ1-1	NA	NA	TGTGCCAGTCAGGGCACAGAGCGCACTGAAGCTTTCTTT	CASQGTERTEAFF
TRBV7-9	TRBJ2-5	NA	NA	TGTGCCAGCAGCCCCCTGGGGGGGCGGGGGACCCAGTACTTC	CASSPLGGRGTQYF
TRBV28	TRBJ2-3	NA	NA	TGTGCCAGCAGTCCCCCCCGGGTAGTCACAGATACGCAGTATTTT	CASSPPRVVTDTQYF
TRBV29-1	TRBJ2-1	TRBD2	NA	TGCAGCGTTGATCGAGCGGGGCTAGAGCAGTTCTTC	CSVDRAGLEQFF
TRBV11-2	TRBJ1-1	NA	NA	TGTGCCAGCAGCTTAGGTGGCAGGGCAGCGAACACTGAAGCTTTCTTT	CASSLGGRAANTEAFF
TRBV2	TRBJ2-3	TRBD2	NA	TGTGCCAGCAGTGAAGCTGGACTAGCGGGAGGAACTGGTACAGATACGCAGTATTTT	CASSEAGLAGGTGTDTQYF
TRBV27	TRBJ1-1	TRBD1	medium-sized	TGTGCCAGCAGTTTCTCAGCAGGACAGGGCTCGAACACTGAAGCTTTCTTT	CASSFSAGQGSNTEAFF
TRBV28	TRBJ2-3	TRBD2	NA	TGTGCCAGCAGTTTAAAACTAGCGAGTGCCCCAGGGACGCAGTATTTT	CASSLKLASAPGTQYF
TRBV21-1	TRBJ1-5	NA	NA	TGTGCCAGCAGCAAAGCGGAGACTCGGAGGAATCAGCCCCAGCATTTT	CASSKAETRRNQPQHF
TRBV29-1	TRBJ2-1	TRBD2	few	TGCAGCGTCGGGACTACTTACTACAATGAGCAGTTCTTC	CSVGTTYYNEQFF
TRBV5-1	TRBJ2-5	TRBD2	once	TGCGCCAGCAGACTTACTAGCGGGGGGGCTCAAGAGACCCAGTACTTC	CASRLTSGGAQETQYF